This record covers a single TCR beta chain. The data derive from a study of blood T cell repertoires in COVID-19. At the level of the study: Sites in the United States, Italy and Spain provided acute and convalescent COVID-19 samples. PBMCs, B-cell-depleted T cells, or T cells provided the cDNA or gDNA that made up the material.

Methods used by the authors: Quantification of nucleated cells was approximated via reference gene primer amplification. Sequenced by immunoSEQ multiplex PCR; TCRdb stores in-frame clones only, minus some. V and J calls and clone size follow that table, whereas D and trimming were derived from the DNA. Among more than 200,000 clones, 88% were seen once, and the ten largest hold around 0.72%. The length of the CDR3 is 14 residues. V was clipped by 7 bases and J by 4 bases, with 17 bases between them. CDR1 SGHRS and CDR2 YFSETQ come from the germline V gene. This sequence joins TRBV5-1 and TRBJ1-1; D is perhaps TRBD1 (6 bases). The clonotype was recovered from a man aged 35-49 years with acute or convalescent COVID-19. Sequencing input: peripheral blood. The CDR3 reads CASAPHTGTTEAFF. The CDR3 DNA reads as TGCGCCAGCGCACCCCATACAGGGACCACTGAAGCTTTCTTT. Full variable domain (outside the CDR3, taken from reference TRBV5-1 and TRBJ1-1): KAGVTQTPRYLIKTRGQQVTLSCSPISGHRSVSWYQQTPGQGLQFLFEYFSETQRNKGNFPGRFSGRQFSNSRSEMNVSTLELGDSALYLCASAPHTGTTEAFFGQGTRLTVV.